The 14 T cell receptor beta chains below come from one sample, sequenced in a study of identifying expanded T cells in peripheral blood. Sequencing was performed with immunoSEQ multiplex PCR; in TCRdb, only in-frame clones are kept and a portion is missing. The sample yields more than 65,000 clones, 89% seen once. The sample consisted of blood. Receptors were obtained from a person aged 18 to 75 in good health.

This clone has a handful of counts. The chain combines TRBV21-1 with TRBJ2-1; the table's TRBD2 call for D was not verified on the DNA. TRBV21-1 is a pseudogene locus. This CDR3 region has 17 residues. The CDR3 loop is CASSKVSLAELYNEQFF. CDR3 in DNA: TGTGCCAGCAGCAAAGTGTCTCTAGCGGAGTTATACAATGAGCAGTTCTTC.

The CDR3 sequence: CASQNSGNSYEQYF. In DNA, the CDR3 is TGTGCCAGCCAGAACAGCGGAAACTCCTACGAGCAGTACTTC. This chain uses TRBV25-1 with TRBJ2-7; D is possibly TRBD2 (5 bases). The V end lost 8 bases, the J end lost 0 bases, and 14 bases lay between the germline ends. CDR1 MGHDK and CDR2 SYGVNS come from the germline V gene. This CDR3 spans 14 amino acids.

This chain links TRBV18 with TRBJ1-2, with D uncertain. CDR3 length equals 16 residues. The germline V gene has CDR1 KGHSH and CDR2 LQKENI. Trimming removed 4 bases from V and 4 bases from J, with 19 bases in between. CDR3 residues: CASSQGSSASGYGYTF. In DNA form, the CDR3 reads TGTGCCAGCTCACAGGGATCAAGTGCGTCCGGCTATGGCTACACCTTC.

This clone showed up just a few times. The gene calls are TRBV15 and TRBJ1-5; 7 bases line up with TRBD1. V trimming: 8 bases; J trimming: 3 bases; junction bases outside the gene matches: 4. Germline values: CDR1 LNHNV, CDR2 YYDKDF (reference sequence). The CDR3 extends over 13 amino acids. The CDR3 here is CATGEGANQPQHF. The CDR3 bases are TGTGCCACCGGTGAGGGGGCCAATCAGCCCCAGCATTTT.

Here the CDR3 reads CASSLPPGRNTDTQYF. CDR3 coding DNA: TGTGCCAGCAGCCTCCCCCCCGGACGAAACACAGATACGCAGTATTTT. This chain connects TRBV7-8 to TRBJ2-3, with unresolved D. Looked up from germline, CDR1 is SGHVS and CDR2 is FQNEAQ. The CDR3 has 16 amino acids. Between the trimmed V and J ends, which lost 5 bases and 2 bases, there was a span of 17 bases.

This sequence joins TRBV5-1 and TRBJ2-5, with D tentatively TRBD1 (6 bases). The germline V gene has CDR1 SGHRS and CDR2 YFSETQ. CDR3 length equals 13 residues. Trimming took off 4 bases at V and 4 bases at J, with 11 bases between the two ends. CDR3 coding DNA: TGCGCCAGCAGCACCGAGGACAGAGAGACCCAGTACTTC. This gives the protein CASSTEDRETQYF.

The chain has TRBV19 and TRBJ2-2; D is perhaps TRBD1 (5 bases). CDR1 is LNHDA, CDR2 SQIVND, per germline (reference sequence). The length of the CDR3 is 14 residues. The V end lost 5 bases, the J end lost 1 base, and 8 bases lay between the germline ends. This chain's CDR3 is CASSLGQNTGELFF. Here the CDR3 DNA reads TGTGCCAGTAGTCTAGGACAGAACACCGGGGAGCTGTTTTTT.

The rearrangement links TRBV6-1 to TRBJ1-6; possibly TRBD1 for D (5 bases). The CDR3 is 15 amino acids. Between the trimmed V and J ends, which lost 4 bases and 8 bases, there was a span of 15 bases. Germline CDR1 reads MNHNS; CDR2 reads SASEGT. The DNA for the CDR3 is TGTGCCAGCAGTGCCAGGGCCCGGGGACATTCACCCCTCCACTTT. Translating gives CASSARARGHSPLHF.

V and J are TRBV6-5 and TRBJ2-5; D perhaps matches TRBD2 (5 bases). Deletions cut 6 bases from V and 5 bases from J, with 10 bases between. Germline V lookup: CDR1 MNHEY, CDR2 SVGAGI. The CDR3 totals 12 residues. CDR3 coding DNA: TGTGCCAGCAGCCGGACTGCGGAGACCCAGTACTTC. Amino acid sequence: CASSRTAETQYF.

This sequence joins TRBV5-6 and TRBJ2-5; 7 bases agree with TRBD2. Germline V lookup: CDR1 SGHDT, CDR2 YYEEEE. The V and J ends lost 0 bases and 3 bases, in that order; junction bases with no gene match: 5. The CDR3 runs 15 residues. The CDR3 sequence is CASSLVLLAEETQYF. The CDR3 nucleotides read TGTGCCAGCAGCTTGGTCCTGCTAGCGGAAGAGACCCAGTACTTC.

The CDR3: CASSLGATGWDIQYF. CDR3 nucleotides: TGTGCCAGCAGCTTAGGAGCGACAGGGTGGGACATTCAGTACTTC. The gene calls are TRBV7-9 and TRBJ2-4; 7 bases align to TRBD1. The germline gives CDR1 SEHNR, CDR2 FQNEAQ (reference sequence). The CDR3 is 15 amino acids. Trimming cost V 1 base and J 8 bases; bases outside gene matches: 8. Looking up the rest from reference TRBV7-9 and TRBJ2-4 gives the full variable domain: DTGVSQNPRHKITKRGQNVTFRCDPISEHNRLYWYRQTLGQGPEFLTYFQNEAQLEKSRLLSDRFSAERPKGSFSTLEIQRTEQGDSAMYLCASSLGATGWDIQYFGAGTRLSVL.

This CDR3 is CASPGTSRSGELFF. CDR3 coding DNA: TGCGCCAGCCCAGGGACTAGTAGGTCCGGGGAGCTGTTTTTT. The V and J genes are TRBV10-1 and TRBJ2-2; 8 nucleotides match TRBD2. This CDR3 spans 14 amino acids. J lost 6 bases, V lost 8 bases, and 8 bases had no gene match. Germline V gene sequence: CDR1 WNHNN, CDR2 SYGVQD (reference sequence).

The chain couples TRBV6-5 to TRBJ2-3; a possible D gene is TRBD2 (5 bases). V lost 5 bases and J lost 4, with 10 bases in between. The CDR3 length is 13 residues. The V gene's germline CDR1 is MNHEY and CDR2 SVGAGI. The CDR3 loop reads CASSEKAADTQYF. The CDR3 DNA is TGTGCCAGCAGTGAAAAAGCGGCAGATACGCAGTATTTT.

The CDR3 is CASAGTPNTGELFF. CDR3 nucleotides: TGTGCCAGCGCCGGGACTCCGAACACCGGGGAGCTGTTTTTT. The rearrangement uses TRBV11-3 and TRBJ2-2; D might be TRBD2 (6 bases). Germline V gene lookup returns CDR1 SGHNT and CDR2 YENEEA. The CDR3 is 14 residues long. With 8 bases removed from V and 0 bases from J, the gap between germline ends came to 10 bases.